This T cell receptor (beta chain) was captured in a study of a mutant IDH1 vaccine in newly diagnosed glioma. Study details: Once 4-6 weeks had passed after radiotherapy alone, vaccination started, or it started with temozolomide cycles. V12 occurred at week 35 and V13 at week 47.

The assay was immunoSEQ multiplex PCR, and TCRdb's table has in-frame clones only and misses some. Of 60,000 to 65,000 clones in the sample, around 86% were seen once. Described time point: week 47, end of study. Topical imiquimod was applied with each vaccine dose, which held 300 ug of mutant IDH1 20-mer peptide. Eight vaccine injections were given to patients in weeks 1, 3, 5, 7, 11, 15, 19 and 23. The CDR3 contains 14 residues. The V gene lost 5 bases and the J gene lost 6 bases, with 16 bases spanning the gap. Germline V gene lookup returns CDR1 SGHAT and CDR2 FQNNGV. As concerns this clone: Antigen unknown.

The rearrangement links TRBV11-2 to TRBJ1-1, with no clear D. The sequencing used PBMCs, collected from a glioma patient whose treatment included an IDH1 peptide vaccine. The receptor was isolated from a man younger than 40 with glioma. Here the CDR3 DNA reads TGTGCCAGCAGCACACCACTGACCATGGCTGAAGCTTTCTTT. Translating gives CASSTPLTMAEAFF.